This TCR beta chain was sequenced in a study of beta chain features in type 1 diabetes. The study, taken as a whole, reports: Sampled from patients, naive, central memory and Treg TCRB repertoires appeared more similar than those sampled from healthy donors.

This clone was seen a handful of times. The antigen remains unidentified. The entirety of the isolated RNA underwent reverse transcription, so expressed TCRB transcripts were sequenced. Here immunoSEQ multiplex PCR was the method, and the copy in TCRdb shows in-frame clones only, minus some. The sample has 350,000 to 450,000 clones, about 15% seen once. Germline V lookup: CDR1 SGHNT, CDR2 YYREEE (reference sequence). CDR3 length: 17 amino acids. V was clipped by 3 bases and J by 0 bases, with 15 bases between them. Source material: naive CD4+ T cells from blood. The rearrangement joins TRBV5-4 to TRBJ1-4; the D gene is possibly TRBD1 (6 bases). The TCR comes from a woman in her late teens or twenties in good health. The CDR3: CASSSRQDGATNEKLFF. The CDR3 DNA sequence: TGTGCCAGCAGCTCCCGACAGGACGGAGCAACTAATGAAAAACTGTTTTTT.